The next 29 T cell receptor beta chains were all read from a single sample in a study of cytomegalovirus exposure and HLA in healthy donors. Use of 60 Vbeta and 13 Jbeta primers characterized the PCR. TCRdb's copy holds only in-frame clones and misses some; the assay was immunoSEQ multiplex PCR. The sample contains tens of thousands of clones, around 80% of which appear only once. Sequenced input: PBMCs. All receptors derive from a woman in her thirties or forties in good health and CMV-seropositive.

The chain joins TRBV21-1 to TRBJ1-2; TRBD1 reflects the table's D call only, with no check against the DNA. TRBV21-1 is a listed pseudogene. The CDR3 has 15 residues. The CDR3 coding sequence is TGTGCCAGCAGCGCCTACAGGGCGAGTTACTATGGCTACACCTTC. Protein product: CASSAYRASYYGYTF.

This clone appeared a few times. The J gene is TRBJ2-7, the V gene TRBV11-2, with TRBD1 matching 11 bases. Germline assignment: CDR1 SGHAT and CDR2 FQNNGV. This CDR3 contains 14 residues. V was pared by 5 bases and J by 3 bases, with 3 bases of the junction left unmatched. CDR3 coding DNA: TGTGCCAGCAGCGAGGGACAGGGGGGCTACGAGCAGTACTTC. It is translated as CASSEGQGGYEQYF.

The chain employs TRBV30 and TRBJ1-2, with 8 bases aligning to TRBD1. Trimming cost V 2 bases and J 8 bases; bases outside gene matches: 10. This CDR3 comprises 14 residues. Germline V gene lookup returns CDR1 GTSNPN and CDR2 SVGIG (reference sequence). CDR3 protein: CAWSPARTGRGYTF. The CDR3 DNA is TGTGCCTGGAGTCCGGCGAGGACAGGGAGAGGCTACACCTTC. The variable domain in full, with the rest retrieved from reference TRBV30 and TRBJ1-2, is SQTIHQWPATLVQPVGSPLSLECTVEGTSNPNLYWYRQAAGRGLQLLFYSVGIGQISSEVPQNLSASRPQDRQFILSSKKLLLSDSGFYLCAWSPARTGRGYTFGSGTRLTVV.

This sequence joins TRBV5-4 and TRBJ2-1, with 16 bases aligning to TRBD2. With V trimmed by 4 bases and J by 14 bases, 6 bases remained unmatched. From germline, CDR1 is SGHNT and CDR2 YYREEE (reference sequence). The CDR3 contains 14 residues. Written as DNA, the CDR3 is TGTGCCAGCAGCCCGGGACTAGCGGGGGGGAGGAAGTTCTTC. Translation: CASSPGLAGGRKFF. Supplemented by reference TRBV5-4 and TRBJ2-1, the full variable domain reads ETGVTQSPTHLIKTRGQQVTLRCSSQSGHNTVSWYQQALGQGPQFIFQYYREEENGRGNFPPRFSGLQFPNYSSELNVNALELDDSALYLCASSPGLAGGRKFFGPGTRLTVL.

V gene TRBV6-6 combines with J gene TRBJ2-7, with 7 bases fitting TRBD1. The J segment lost 1 base and the V segment lost 5 bases, leaving 11 bases of the junction unmatched. CDR1 and CDR2 (germline): MNHNY, SVGAGI (reference sequence). The CDR3 sequence is 16 residues long. The CDR3 bases are TGTGCCAGCAGTCCAGACAGGGCCCTACCTTCCTACGAGCAGTACTTC. Residues: CASSPDRALPSYEQYF.

The V gene is TRBV6-1, the J gene TRBJ1-5, with D possibly being TRBD1 (6 bases). The CDR3 spans 16 residues. Germline values: CDR1 MNHNS, CDR2 SASEGT. Trimming left V 4 bases short and J 7 bases short, with 20 bases between. DNA of the CDR3: TGTGCCAGCAGTGCAACGGGCCCGCGGGGGGGCCAGCCCCAGCATTTT. Residues: CASSATGPRGGQPQHF.

This CDR3 reads CASTLNRATEAFF. Here the CDR3 DNA reads TGTGCCAGCACCCTGAACAGGGCCACTGAAGCTTTCTTT. The gene calls are TRBV28 and TRBJ1-1; D is possibly TRBD1 (6 bases). Trimming removed 7 bases at V and 4 bases at J, with 13 bases between. The CDR3 is 13 residues long. Germline CDR1 MDHEN, CDR2 SYDVKM.

The chain uses TRBV19 and TRBJ1-5, with D tentatively TRBD1 (6 bases). The V gene lost 5 bases and the J gene lost 5 bases, with 13 bases spanning the gap. Germline assignment: CDR1 LNHDA and CDR2 SQIVND (reference sequence). CDR3 length: 14 residues. CDR3 sequence (DNA): TGTGCCAGTAGTCCTATGGGGGCGGATCAGCCCCAGCATTTT. It encodes CASSPMGADQPQHF.

This chain connects TRBV6-5 to TRBJ1-4; possibly TRBD1 for D (5 bases). Trimming shortened V by 6 bases and J by 11 bases, and 10 bases separated the two germline ends. Germline CDR1 reads MNHEY; CDR2 reads SVGAGI. CDR3 length: 11 residues. As DNA, the CDR3 is TGTGCCAGCAGCCGGGGGGGGAAACTGTTTTTT. It specifies CASSRGGKLFF.

The chain employs TRBV18 and TRBJ2-5; 9 positions agree with TRBD1. This CDR3 has 13 residues. The J segment lost 5 bases and the V segment lost 10 bases, leaving 8 bases of the junction unmatched. Germline V gene data show CDR1 as KGHSH and CDR2 as LQKENI. CDR3 sequence: CATHRGRGETQYF. The CDR3 DNA follows: TGTGCCACCCACAGGGGGCGAGGGGAGACCCAGTACTTC.

The V call is TRBV2, the J call TRBJ2-1; tentatively, D is TRBD2 (7 bases). Trimming stripped 6 bases from V and 6 bases from J, with 15 bases between. This CDR3 is 14 amino acids long. Germline CDR1 reads SNHLY; CDR2 reads FYNNEI. The CDR3 is CASRAGGRFNEQFF. DNA for the CDR3: TGTGCCAGCAGGGCCGGGGGGCGGTTCAATGAGCAGTTCTTC.

A remark on this clone: A single base is all that separates this from a far larger clone, so a read error is likely. The CDR3 loop reads CACSLSALNRELFF. The CDR3, as DNA: TGTGCCTGCAGCTTAAGTGCCCTAAATCGGGAGCTGTTTTTT. This chain connects TRBV5-6 to TRBJ2-2; D unresolved. The germline CDR1 and CDR2 sequences are SGHDT and YYEEEE. The CDR3 loop spans 14 amino acids.

V is TRBV5-6 and J is TRBJ2-2, with 10 bases that match TRBD2. The CDR3 runs 14 residues. Germline assignment: CDR1 SGHDT and CDR2 YYEEEE. The V segment lost 1 base and the J segment 6 bases; nucleotides outside the gene matches: 0. The CDR3, as DNA: TGTGCCAGCAGCTTGAGCGGGGGGGCCGGGGAGCTGTTTTTT. Amino acids: CASSLSGGAGELFF.

This chain connects TRBV9 to TRBJ1-2; no reliable D call. The CDR3 has 14 amino acids. Germline loops: CDR1 SGDLS, CDR2 YYNGEE. V lost 0 bases and J 4 bases, leaving 10 bases between the germline ends. In DNA, the CDR3 is TGTGCCAGCAGCGTAGGATGGGGAGGCTATGGCTACACCTTC. Translation gives CASSVGWGGYGYTF.

The rearrangement links TRBV5-4 to TRBJ2-3; weak D call: TRBD2 (6 bases). The CDR3 spans 15 residues. With 0 bases removed from V and 5 bases from J, the gap between germline ends came to 13 bases. Germline loops: CDR1 SGHNT, CDR2 YYREEE (reference sequence). The CDR3 sequence: CASSLGPGEGDTQYF. CDR3 nucleotides: TGTGCCAGCAGCTTGGGTCCGGGAGAGGGAGATACGCAGTATTTT.

The V gene is TRBV7-9, the J gene TRBJ1-4, with 8 bases that match TRBD1. Per germline, CDR1 SEHNR and CDR2 FQNEAQ (reference sequence). The CDR3 covers 14 residues. The trim removed 4 bases at V and 8 bases at J, leaving 6 bases unmatched. The CDR3 coding sequence is TGTGCCAGCAGCTCTGGGACAGGATACGAAAAACTGTTTTTT. Its translation is CASSSGTGYEKLFF.

V is TRBV7-6 and J is TRBJ1-6; D ambiguous. In germline, CDR1 is SGHVS, CDR2 FNYEAQ. The CDR3 is 16 amino acids. V lost 4 bases, J lost 0 bases, and 10 bases lay in between. This chain's CDR3 is CASSSPRGSYNSPLHF. Here the CDR3 DNA reads TGTGCCAGCAGCTCCCCGCGGGGCTCCTATAATTCACCCCTCCACTTT.

The CDR3 region is CASGLLEAGVPSGANVLTF. In DNA, the CDR3 is TGTGCTAGTGGTTTGCTTGAAGCGGGGGTCCCATCAGGGGCCAACGTCCTGACTTTC. The chain combines TRBV12-5 with TRBJ2-6; 8 nucleotides agree with TRBD2. The J segment lost 4 bases and the V segment lost 2 bases, leaving 13 bases of the junction unmatched. The CDR3 extends over 19 amino acids. CDR1 and CDR2 from the germline V gene are LGHNT and FRNRAP.

A few counts support this clone. The genes are TRBV5-1 and TRBJ2-7; possible D gene TRBD1, 7 bases. The length of the CDR3 is 14 residues. The V gene's germline CDR1 is SGHRS and CDR2 YFSETQ. Trimming shortened V by 7 bases and J by 0 bases, and 14 bases separated the two germline ends. CDR3 in amino acids: CASGGGGPSYEQYF. CDR3 nucleotides: TGCGCCAGCGGCGGAGGGGGCCCCTCCTACGAGCAGTACTTC.

This clone was recorded a few times. The rearrangement joins TRBV21-1 to TRBJ1-1; TRBD1, the D gene given by the table, was not confirmed from the DNA. TRBV21-1 is a pseudogene segment. The CDR3 totals 17 residues. The CDR3 region is CASSITRGGWRNTEAFF. The DNA of the CDR3 is TGTGCCAGCAGCATCACAAGAGGGGGTTGGAGGAACACTGAAGCTTTCTTT.

The chain recombines TRBV7-2 with TRBJ1-5; D is unresolved. This CDR3 comprises 13 residues. V was pared by 2 bases and J by 5 bases, with 7 bases between. CDR1 is SGHTA and CDR2 is FQGNSA in the germline V gene. The CDR3 region is CASSLHRDQPQHF. CDR3 DNA: TGTGCCAGCAGCTTACATCGGGATCAGCCCCAGCATTTT.

This chain joins TRBV9 and TRBJ1-1; perhaps TRBD1 as D (5 bases). V was cut by 0 bases and J by 4 bases, with 10 bases left in between. The CDR3 length is 14 residues. CDR1 is SGDLS and CDR2 is YYNGEE in the germline V gene. The CDR3 here is CASSVEIGATEAFF. The CDR3 nucleotides are TGTGCCAGCAGCGTAGAGATAGGGGCCACTGAAGCTTTCTTT.

The chain carries TRBV4-3 and TRBJ1-4; 7 bases fit TRBD1. Trimming took 1 base from V and 2 from J; bases not matched to a gene: 4. The CDR3 sequence is 16 residues long. Germline assignment: CDR1 LGHNA and CDR2 YSLEER. Here the CDR3 reads CASSQGDRSTNEKLFF. CDR3 bases: TGCGCCAGCAGCCAAGGGGACAGAAGTACTAATGAAAAACTGTTTTTT.

The rearrangement joins TRBV27 to TRBJ2-4; D may be TRBD2 (6 bases). In germline, CDR1 is MNHEY, CDR2 SMNVEV (reference sequence). This CDR3 is built from 18 residues. V gave up 0 bases and J gave up 5 bases, with 20 bases separating them. In DNA form, the CDR3 reads TGTGCCAGCAGTTTATCCTATCAGGAGGGCAGAGGGGAAAACATTCAGTACTTC. It encodes CASSLSYQEGRGENIQYF.

The chain combines TRBV30 with TRBJ2-3; D gene uncertain. The germline gives CDR1 GTSNPN, CDR2 SVGIG (reference sequence). This CDR3 comprises 12 residues. Between the trimmed V and J ends, which lost 2 bases and 0 bases, there was a span of 3 bases. Written as DNA, the CDR3 is TGTGCCTGGAGTCAGAGCACAGATACGCAGTATTTT. This codes for CAWSQSTDTQYF. Based on the CDR3 plus reference TRBV30 and TRBJ2-3, the full variable domain is SQTIHQWPATLVQPVGSPLSLECTVEGTSNPNLYWYRQAAGRGLQLLFYSVGIGQISSEVPQNLSASRPQDRQFILSSKKLLLSDSGFYLCAWSQSTDTQYFGPGTRLTVL.

J is TRBJ2-3 and V is TRBV27; perhaps TRBD1 as D (6 bases). Germline CDR1 is MNHEY and CDR2 is SMNVEV (reference sequence). Trimming pared 6 bases from V and 3 bases from J, leaving 10 bases between. The CDR3 is 13 residues long. CDR3 coding DNA: TGTGCCAGCAGCTACAGGGAGACAGATACGCAGTATTTT. Protein sequence: CASSYRETDTQYF.

The rearrangement uses TRBV19 and TRBJ1-6; no firm D call. V was shortened by 8 bases and J by 10 bases, with 15 bases between the two germline ends. This CDR3 comprises 13 residues. The germline V gene encodes CDR1 LNHDA and CDR2 SQIVND (reference sequence). The CDR3 reads CASPHRSGSPLHF. The DNA of the CDR3 is TGTGCCAGTCCTCATAGGTCCGGGTCACCCCTCCACTTT.

CDR3 sequence: CASSPPRPGQGSYEQYF. DNA of the CDR3: TGTGCCAGTAGCCCTCCTCGACCGGGACAGGGGTCCTACGAGCAGTACTTC. The chain employs TRBV19 and TRBJ2-7; TRBD1 matches 10 bases. Per germline, CDR1 LNHDA and CDR2 SQIVND (reference sequence). The CDR3 has 17 residues. V was pared by 6 bases and J by 1 base, with 12 bases of the junction left unmatched.

The chain joins TRBV7-6 to TRBJ2-2; 9 bases map to TRBD1. The CDR3 is made up of 17 amino acids. Germline V gene data show CDR1 as SGHVS and CDR2 as FNYEAQ. V gave up 5 bases and J gave up 5 bases; unmatched junction bases: 12. The CDR3 protein is CASSPSRGQGYTGELFF. For the CDR3, the DNA is TGTGCCAGCAGCCCTTCCCGCGGACAGGGGTATACCGGGGAGCTGTTTTTT.